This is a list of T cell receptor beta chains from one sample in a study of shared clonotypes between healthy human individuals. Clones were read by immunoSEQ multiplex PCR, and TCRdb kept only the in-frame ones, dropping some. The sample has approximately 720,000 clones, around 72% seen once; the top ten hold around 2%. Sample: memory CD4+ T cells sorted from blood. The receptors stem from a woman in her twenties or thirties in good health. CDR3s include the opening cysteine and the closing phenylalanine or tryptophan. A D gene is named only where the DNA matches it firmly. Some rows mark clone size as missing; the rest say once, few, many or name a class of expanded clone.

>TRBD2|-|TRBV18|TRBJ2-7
TGTGCCAGCTCACCACTCCCTAGCGGGAGGAGCTCCTACGAGCAGTACTTC
CASSPLPSGRSSYEQYF
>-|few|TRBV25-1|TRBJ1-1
TGTGCCAGCAGTGGCCCTATAGGCACTGAAGCTTTCTTT
CASSGPIGTEAFF
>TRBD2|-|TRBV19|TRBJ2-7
TGTGCCAGTAGTATACGGACTAGCGGGAGGATAGAGCAGTACTTC
CASSIRTSGRIEQYF
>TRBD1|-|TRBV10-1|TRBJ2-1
TGCGCCAGCAGTGAGGGACAGGGGAGTGAGCAGTTCTTC
CASSEGQGSEQFF
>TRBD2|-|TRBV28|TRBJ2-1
TGTGCCAGCAGTTCAACACTAGCGGGGTCCTACAATGAGCAGTTCTTC
CASSSTLAGSYNEQFF
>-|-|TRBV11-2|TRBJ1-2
TGTGCCAGCAGGACCCTTACTACTAACTATGGCTACACCTTC
CASRTLTTNYGYTF
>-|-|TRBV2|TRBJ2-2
TGTGCCAGCAAGACTATTCCAGGGGTGGACGGGGAGCTGTTTTTT
CASKTIPGVDGELFF
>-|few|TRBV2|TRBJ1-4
TGTGCCAGCAGTAAACAGGGAAGGAATGAAAAACTGTTTTTT
CASSKQGRNEKLFF
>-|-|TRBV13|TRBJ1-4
TGTGCCAGCAGCCAACAGGGCGTCGATGAAAAACTGTTTTTT
CASSQQGVDEKLFF
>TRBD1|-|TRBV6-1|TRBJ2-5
TGTGCCAGCAGAGACAGGGGAATGTTAGAGACCCAGTACTTC
CASRDRGMLETQYF
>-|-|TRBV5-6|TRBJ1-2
TGTGCCAGTACTCGACAGACGGGCGGCTACACCTTC
CASTRQTGGYTF
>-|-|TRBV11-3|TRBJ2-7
TGTGCCAGCAGCCCTCGGCGGGGAAACAACGAGCAGTACTTC
CASSPRRGNNEQYF
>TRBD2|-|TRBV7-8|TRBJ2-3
TGTGCCAGCAGCCTCGGGATTAGCGGGAGGACAGATACGCAGTATTTT
CASSLGISGRTDTQYF
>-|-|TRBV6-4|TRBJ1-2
TGTGCCAGCAGAGGAACAGGGAAACATGGCTACACCTTC
CASRGTGKHGYTF
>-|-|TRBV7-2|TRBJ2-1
TGTGCCAGCAGCCAGGTGGCCTTAGTAAACAATGAGCAGTTCTTC
CASSQVALVNNEQFF
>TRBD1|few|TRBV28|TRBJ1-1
TGTGCCACCAAAACCGGGACAGGAGACACTGAAGCTTTCTTT
CATKTGTGDTEAFF
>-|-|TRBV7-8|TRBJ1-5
TGTGCCAGCAGCTTGGGCTATAGCAATCAGCCCCAGCATTTT
CASSLGYSNQPQHF
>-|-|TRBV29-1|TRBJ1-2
TGCAGCGCCCCTGTAGGGTCCTTTCTACCGAACTATGGCTACACCTTC
CSAPVGSFLPNYGYTF